This entry lists 26 T cell receptor beta chains sequenced from one sample in a study of blood T cell repertoires in COVID-19. Generated by immunoSEQ multiplex PCR, the TCRdb table keeps only in-frame clones and is missing some. The sample shows approximately 40,000 clones, nearly 90% of them seen only once. Material for sequencing was peripheral blood. The receptors were gathered from a man in his sixties with COVID-19, enrolled during active disease.

The chain employs TRBV27 and TRBJ2-3, with D unclear. The CDR3 length is 13 residues. V lost 2 bases and J 2 bases, leaving 5 bases between the germline ends. Germline V gene data show CDR1 as MNHEY and CDR2 as SMNVEV (reference sequence). CDR3 residues: CASSLGFTDTQYF. CDR3 nucleotide sequence: TGTGCCAGCAGTTTAGGCTTCACAGATACGCAGTATTTT.

The rearrangement uses TRBV28 and TRBJ1-1; tentatively, D is TRBD1 (5 bases). This CDR3 contains 15 residues. Deletions cut 2 bases from V and 2 bases from J, with 12 bases between. Germline CDR1 MDHEN, CDR2 SYDVKM. CDR3 loop: CASSLGGGYNTEAFF. CDR3 DNA: TGTGCCAGCAGTTTAGGGGGGGGGTATAACACTGAAGCTTTCTTT. Drawing the rest from reference TRBV28 and TRBJ1-1, the complete variable domain is DVKVTQSSRYLVKRTGEKVFLECVQDMDHENMFWYRQDPGLGLRLIYFSYDVKMKEKGDIPEGYSVSREKKERFSLILESASTNQTSMYLCASSLGGGYNTEAFFGQGTRLTVV.

The chain recombines TRBV5-1 with TRBJ1-4; 7 bases agree with TRBD1. The germline V gene encodes CDR1 SGHRS and CDR2 YFSETQ. The J segment lost 6 bases and the V segment lost 6 bases, leaving 11 bases of the junction unmatched. The CDR3 contains 15 residues. The CDR3 loop reads CASTKLTGPDEKLFF. The CDR3 DNA follows: TGCGCCAGCACGAAACTGACAGGGCCGGATGAAAAACTGTTTTTT. Based on the CDR3 plus reference TRBV5-1 and TRBJ1-4, the full variable domain is KAGVTQTPRYLIKTRGQQVTLSCSPISGHRSVSWYQQTPGQGLQFLFEYFSETQRNKGNFPGRFSGRQFSNSRSEMNVSTLELGDSALYLCASTKLTGPDEKLFFGSGTQLSVL.

This chain connects TRBV2 to TRBJ2-2, with TRBD1 identical over 8 bases. In germline, CDR1 is SNHLY, CDR2 FYNNEI. The CDR3 covers 15 residues. V shed 5 bases, J shed 5 bases, and the junction held 7 bases outside the gene matches. CDR3: CASSSGQGWTGELFF. The CDR3 region has the DNA TGTGCCAGCAGTTCCGGACAGGGCTGGACCGGGGAGCTGTTTTTT.

The V gene is TRBV27, the J gene TRBJ1-2, with 11 bases lining up with TRBD1. Germline CDR1 MNHEY, CDR2 SMNVEV (reference sequence). The CDR3 has 16 amino acids. The V gene end was trimmed by 0 bases and the J gene end by 6 bases; junction bases not matched to a gene: 6. The CDR3 region is CASSLSRTGGANGYTF. CDR3 coding DNA: TGTGCCAGCAGTTTATCCCGGACAGGGGGCGCAAATGGCTACACCTTC.

This clone was found once. The chain has TRBV30 and TRBJ1-1; 7 positions match TRBD1. The germline V gene encodes CDR1 GTSNPN and CDR2 SVGIG (reference sequence). The V segment lost 0 bases and the J segment 3 bases; nucleotides outside the gene matches: 13. The CDR3 consists of 17 residues. The CDR3 bases are TGTGCCTGGAGTGTACTCGGACAGGCTGTTGGGTACACTGAAGCTTTCTTT. Translating it yields CAWSVLGQAVGYTEAFF.

Worth noting for this clone: A much bigger clone sits one base away, suggesting this may be a read error. The same CDR3 is also encoded by other DNA sequences in this sample. The V and J genes are TRBV6-5 and TRBJ1-1; no firm D call. The CDR3 has 13 residues. The germline V gene has CDR1 MNHEY and CDR2 SVGAGI. Trimming removed 0 bases from V and 2 bases from J, with 4 bases in between. CDR3: CASSYSANTEAFF. DNA of the CDR3: TGTGCCAGCAGTTACTCGGCCAACACTGAAGCTTTCTTT.

This clone was found once. The gene calls are TRBV5-5 and TRBJ2-7; TRBD2 might be the D (6 bases). The CDR3 extends over 14 amino acids. CDR1 and CDR2 (germline): SGHKS, YYEKEE (reference sequence). Trimming cost V 4 bases and J 7 bases, with 18 bases left between them. This CDR3 is CASSLQEGTGEQYF. The CDR3 coding sequence is TGTGCCAGCAGCCTACAGGAGGGCACGGGGGAGCAGTACTTC.

V gene TRBV7-2 combines with J gene TRBJ2-1; D remains ambiguous. V was trimmed by 5 bases and J by 10 bases, leaving 9 bases between them. CDR3 length: 11 residues. Germline V gene sequence: CDR1 SGHTA, CDR2 FQGNSA. In DNA form, the CDR3 reads TGTGCCAGCAGCCTTAGATCCGAGCAGTTCTTC. It translates to CASSLRSEQFF.

The chain carries TRBV7-2 and TRBJ2-7, with D unresolved. In germline, CDR1 is SGHTA, CDR2 FQGNSA. Trimming removed 1 base at V and 3 bases at J, with 10 bases between. This CDR3 is 14 amino acids long. The chain's CDR3 is CASSLGTRSYEQYF. The CDR3 nucleotides read TGTGCCAGCAGCTTAGGCACGAGGAGCTACGAGCAGTACTTC.

In its sample, this clone was seen once. The V call is TRBV12-3 or TRBV12-4, the J call TRBJ1-4; D gene ambiguous. This CDR3 is 12 amino acids long. Trimming took 3 bases from V and 7 from J, leaving 6 bases between them. CDR3 protein: CASSFEGEKLFF. The CDR3 DNA reads as TGTGCCAGCAGTTTTGAGGGTGAAAAACTGTTTTTT.

The chain carries TRBV23-1 and TRBJ1-5, with D uncertain. TRBV23-1 is an ORF; its function is uncertain. V was clipped by 3 bases and J by 6 bases, with 6 bases between them. This CDR3 has 12 amino acids. In DNA form, the CDR3 reads TGCGCCAGCAGTCACGCCGGTCAGCCCCAGCATTTT. This gives the protein CASSHAGQPQHF.

This clone appeared once. This chain joins TRBV5-6 and TRBJ2-7; tentative D call: TRBD2 (7 bases). Germline V gene lookup returns CDR1 SGHDT and CDR2 YYEEEE. Trimming shortened V by 5 bases and J by 4 bases, and 16 bases separated the two germline ends. This CDR3 has 14 amino acids. The CDR3 loop reads CASRGGLLQYEQYF. The CDR3 DNA reads as TGTGCCAGCAGGGGGGGGCTTCTACAGTACGAGCAGTACTTC.

This chain connects TRBV5-4 to TRBJ2-2; D call uncertain. The CDR3 totals 12 residues. Looked up from germline, CDR1 is SGHNT and CDR2 is YYREEE (reference sequence). Trimming removed 9 bases from V and 4 bases from J, with 10 bases in between. CDR3 sequence (DNA): TGTGCCACCCAGGCCGGCACCGGGGAGCTGTTTTTT. This sequence encodes CATQAGTGELFF.

The chain carries TRBV5-4 and TRBJ2-3; 9 nucleotides line up with TRBD2. The CDR3 is 16 residues long. Per the germline V gene, CDR1 is SGHNT and CDR2 is YYREEE (reference sequence). V was pared by 4 bases and J by 4 bases, with 10 bases of the junction left unmatched. The DNA for the CDR3 is TGTGCCAGCAGCGGCAAACTTAGCGGGAGCGCAGATACGCAGTATTTT. Translating gives CASSGKLSGSADTQYF.

The chain employs TRBV21-1 and TRBJ2-4; TRBD1, the D gene given by the table, was not confirmed from the DNA. TRBV21-1 is shown as a pseudogene. The CDR3 contains 19 residues. The CDR3, as DNA: TGTGCCAGCAGGCCCGAAGGAGGGACAGGGGGCATGAAGAGAGACATTCAGTACTTC. Translated: CASRPEGGTGGMKRDIQYF.

This CDR3 reads CASSLRGRGGSTDTQYF. CDR3 bases: TGCGCCAGCAGCCTCCGGGGGAGGGGGGGATCCACAGATACGCAGTATTTT. This sequence joins TRBV5-1 and TRBJ2-3, with D perhaps matching TRBD2 (7 bases). The CDR3 runs to 17 residues. Germline CDR1 and CDR2: SGHRS and YFSETQ. Trimming stripped 4 bases from V and 2 bases from J, with 20 bases between. The full variable domain, in which reference TRBV5-1 and TRBJ2-3 provide the parts outside the CDR3, is KAGVTQTPRYLIKTRGQQVTLSCSPISGHRSVSWYQQTPGQGLQFLFEYFSETQRNKGNFPGRFSGRQFSNSRSEMNVSTLELGDSALYLCASSLRGRGGSTDTQYFGPGTRLTVL.

The sample holds one count of this clone. CDR3 residues: CASSLTQGARNEQFF. DNA of the CDR3: TGCGCCAGCAGCTTAACCCAGGGGGCGCGGAATGAGCAGTTCTTC. V gene TRBV5-1 combines with J gene TRBJ2-1, with TRBD1 matching over 8 bases. With 2 bases clipped from V and 7 bases from J, the junction kept 8 bases outside the gene matches. The CDR3 totals 15 residues. The germline V gene has CDR1 SGHRS and CDR2 YFSETQ. The full variable domain, with the rest looked up from reference TRBV5-1 and TRBJ2-1, is KAGVTQTPRYLIKTRGQQVTLSCSPISGHRSVSWYQQTPGQGLQFLFEYFSETQRNKGNFPGRFSGRQFSNSRSEMNVSTLELGDSALYLCASSLTQGARNEQFFGPGTRLTVL.

The CDR3 coding sequence is TGTGCCAGCAGTTCGACAGGCCTCGAGACCCAGTACTTC. Translation: CASSSTGLETQYF. The genes are TRBV6-2 or TRBV6-3 and TRBJ2-5; possible D gene TRBD1, 6 bases. There are 13 residues in the CDR3. Trimming removed 4 bases from V and 5 bases from J, with 11 bases in between. Germline CDR1 is MNHEY and CDR2 is SVGEGT.

The chain combines TRBV12-3 or TRBV12-4 with TRBJ1-3; possible D gene TRBD1, 5 bases. There are 11 residues in the CDR3. Trimming removed 7 bases from V and 9 bases from J, with 10 bases in between. The CDR3 DNA reads as TGTGCCAGCACTCCCCAGGGCACCATATATTTT. This translates into CASTPQGTIYF.

This clone has a handful of counts. The chain uses TRBV24-1 and TRBJ2-1; D may be TRBD2 (6 bases). Germline V CDR1 and CDR2: KGHDR, SFDVKD. Trimming shortened V by 1 base and J by 12 bases, and 21 bases separated the two germline ends. The CDR3 runs 16 residues. The CDR3 DNA reads as TGTGCCACCAGTGATTTTCGAGTGGGAGTGGCGGGGACGCAGTTCTTC. Its protein product is CATSDFRVGVAGTQFF.

This chain's CDR3 is CASSLVGPSGQGTNEKLFF. The CDR3 DNA sequence: TGCGCCAGCAGCTTGGTGGGCCCCTCGGGACAGGGGACTAATGAAAAACTGTTTTTT. The chain couples TRBV5-1 to TRBJ1-4; 10 bases are shared with TRBD1. The CDR3 is made up of 19 amino acids. Germline CDR1 reads SGHRS; CDR2 reads YFSETQ. V lost 0 bases, J lost 2 bases, and 10 bases stayed unmatched.

The chain links TRBV7-2 to TRBJ2-5; a possible D gene is TRBD2 (5 bases). The V and J ends lost 1 base and 4 bases respectively, with 7 bases between them. CDR1 SGHTA and CDR2 FQGNSA come from the germline V gene. The CDR3 sequence is 13 residues long. The CDR3 loop reads CASSLGGRETQYF. In DNA form, the CDR3 reads TGTGCCAGCAGCTTAGGAGGGAGAGAGACCCAGTACTTC.

This chain joins TRBV5-1 and TRBJ1-4; D is uncertain. The CDR3 length is 13 residues. V lost 7 bases to trimming and J lost 3 bases, with 10 bases between them. CDR1 and CDR2 (germline): SGHRS, YFSETQ. Written as DNA, the CDR3 is TGCGCCAGCCGGCGCGGGGCTAATGAAAAACTGTTTTTT. Protein product: CASRRGANEKLFF.

The V gene is TRBV11-2, the J gene TRBJ1-1; no firm D call. The germline V and J ends were trimmed by 8 bases and 2 bases, with 15 bases remaining between them. The germline V gene has CDR1 SGHAT and CDR2 FQNNGV. CDR3 size: 14 residues. The CDR3 DNA reads as TGTGCCAGCGCGTTTACCGTCGATAACACTGAAGCTTTCTTT. Its translation: CASAFTVDNTEAFF.

The J gene is TRBJ1-5, the V gene TRBV19; D remains unclear. Germline V CDR1 and CDR2: LNHDA, SQIVND (reference sequence). The CDR3 runs to 17 residues. Trimming took off 0 bases at V and 6 bases at J, with 18 bases between the two ends. For the CDR3, the DNA is TGTGCCAGTAGTATAGAGGGAGCCCGGGCGTTTTCTCAGCCCCAGCATTTT. This codes for CASSIEGARAFSQPQHF.